The rows below give T cell receptor beta chains drawn from one sample of a study of blood T cell repertoires in COVID-19. The method was immunoSEQ multiplex PCR; TCRdb's version includes in-frame clones alone and lacks a portion of them. The table shows hundreds of thousands of clones, with roughly nine tenths occurring only once. Sequencing used PBMCs or T cells enriched from blood (not recorded which). All receptors come from a woman aged 25-40 years who had recovered from COVID-19. Both conserved end residues are part of each CDR3. The D gene is left open where the match is weak. Only some rows state a clone size, as once, few, many or a class for expanded clones.

J gene | clone size | D gene | V gene | CDR3 protein | CDR3 DNA
TRBJ1-4 | NA | NA | TRBV27 | CASSAGAGEKLFF | TGTGCCAGCAGTGCGGGGGCGGGTGAAAAACTGTTTTTT
TRBJ2-1 | once | NA | TRBV19 | CATNPRQGRDEQFF | TGTGCCACCAACCCGAGACAGGGGAGGGACGAGCAGTTCTTC
TRBJ1-5 | NA | NA | TRBV3-1/TRBV3-2 | CASSHGGDQPQHF | TGTGCCAGCAGCCACGGCGGCGACCAGCCCCAGCATTTT
TRBJ2-1 | NA | NA | TRBV6-5 | CASSHNDEQFF | TGTGCCAGCAGTCACAATGATGAGCAGTTCTTC
TRBJ1-4 | NA | NA | TRBV29-1 | CSVSTGTSNEKLFF | TGCAGCGTTTCTACAGGGACCTCTAATGAAAAACTGTTTTTT
TRBJ2-7 | NA | TRBD1 | TRBV9 | CASSVVVGQGFRCEQYF | TGTGCCAGCAGCGTAGTGGTGGGACAGGGTTTTAGGTGCGAGCAGTACTTC
TRBJ2-4 | NA | TRBD1 | TRBV12-5 | CASGKQQGVGSKNIQYF | TGTGCTAGTGGTAAACAACAGGGGGTCGGGTCCAAAAACATTCAGTACTTC
TRBJ1-1 | NA | NA | TRBV7-2 | CASSSLGAEAFF | TGTGCCAGCAGCTCCCTTGGGGCAGAAGCTTTCTTT
TRBJ1-4 | NA | TRBD1 | TRBV19 | CASSIPRTGATEKLFF | TGTGCCAGTAGTATTCCCCGGACAGGGGCAACTGAAAAACTGTTTTTT
TRBJ1-5 | NA | TRBD1 | TRBV19 | CASSTGQPNQPQHF | TGTGCCAGTAGTACGGGACAGCCCAATCAGCCCCAGCATTTT
TRBJ2-1 | once | TRBD2 | TRBV29-1 | CSVGTLAGHGDEQFF | TGCAGCGTTGGTACTTTAGCGGGGCACGGGGATGAGCAGTTCTTC